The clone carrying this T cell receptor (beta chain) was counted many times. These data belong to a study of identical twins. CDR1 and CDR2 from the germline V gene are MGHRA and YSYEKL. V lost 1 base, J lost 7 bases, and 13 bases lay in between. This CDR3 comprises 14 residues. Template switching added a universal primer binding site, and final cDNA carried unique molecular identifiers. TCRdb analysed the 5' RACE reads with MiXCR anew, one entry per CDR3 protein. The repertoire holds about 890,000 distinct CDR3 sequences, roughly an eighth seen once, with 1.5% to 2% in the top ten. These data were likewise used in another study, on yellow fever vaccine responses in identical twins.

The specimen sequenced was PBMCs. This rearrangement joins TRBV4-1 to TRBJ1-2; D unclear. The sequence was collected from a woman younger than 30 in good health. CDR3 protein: CASSQVVRVSGYTF. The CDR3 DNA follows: TGCGCCAGCAGCCAAGTGGTGCGGGTTTCTGGCTACACCTTC.